This section outlines one TCR beta chain sequence together with its context. Its specific antigen is unknown. Per-nucleotide qualities are absent, and no much larger clonotype sits a single base away. Looking up the germline V gene (reference sequence) yields CDR1 LNHDA and CDR2 SQIVND. From the cysteine through the phenylalanine, the CDR3 covers 15 amino acids. The only DNA kept is the CDR3, 45 bases in frame from the first base. At the junction V is shortened by 3 bases and J by 0 bases, with 9 bases in between. The library was obtained by the immunoSEQ multiplex PCR assay. For the multiplex PCR, a mixture combining 60 forward primers for TCR Vbeta segments and 13 reverse primers for TCR Jbeta segments was used. The CDR3 region of rearranged TCR beta genes was amplified from genomic DNA by a multiplex PCR assay. The amplified TCR beta libraries were sequenced on the Illumina HiSeq System as 87-base-pair reads. The paper's data handling went like this. In a later analysis, 80 million or so unique TCR beta chains were counted across the 650 to 700 repertoires, and approximately 9.9 million of these chains were shared by at least two donors. Raw reads were error-corrected and collapsed into unique sequences with a nearest-neighbor algorithm that merged closely related sequences to remove PCR and sequencing errors. CDR3 sequences were aligned to IMGT reference sequences to assign V, D and J gene segments. Each retained sequence needed at least a six-nucleotide match to both a V gene segment and a J gene segment. Rearrangements were called productive when the CDR3 lacked stop codons and stayed in frame with V and J; all others were non-productive. CDR3 was defined by IMGT convention, running from the second conserved V-encoded cysteine to the conserved J-encoded phenylalanine. In an earlier analysis of more than 550 of the donors, sequences lacking an unambiguous match to a single V gene segment were excluded. An earlier analysis of some 500 of the donors classified V segments as functional when productive rearrangements were above 56.7% and as segregating when the standard deviation between donors was above 5%. A statistical classification framework was built to diagnose cytomegalovirus status from the catalog of TCR beta chain sequences. In a later analysis, V and J genes were assigned by comparing TCR nucleotide sequences against IMGT/GENE-DB human TR gene sequences. In a later analysis, CDR3 sequences and most-parsimonious VDJ recombination scenarios were assigned using the TCRdist pipeline. In a later analysis, each TCR beta chain was defined by its CDR3 amino acid sequence together with its V-gene family, and reads lacking a unique V-gene family were excluded. As a way to deal with suspected cross-contamination and a sequencing artifact, a later analysis dropped 500 to 700 nucleotide sequences that were highly shared and had low generation probability. For each public chain, a later analysis derived a clonal expansion index from normalized ranks of inferred template counts within each repertoire. In a later analysis, generation probabilities were computed with a VDJ recombination model fitted to out-of-frame rearrangements, and the resulting probabilities were checked against IGoR. A later analysis scored TCR-TCR, TCR-HLA and TCR-CMV co-occurrence with hypergeometric tests, applying a repertoire-size bias correction to TCR pairs. False discovery rates were estimated in a later analysis by permuting HLA or CMV assignments 20 times. In a later analysis, co-occurring TCRs were grouped with DBSCAN, and TCRdist sequence similarity was added when clustering was performed within HLA-allele-positive subsets. Repertoires with fewer than 30,000 or more than 120,000 public chains, plus five repertoires with anomalous nucleotide sharing, were excluded from co-occurrence clustering. This immuneACCESS table, as held by TCRdb, lists in-frame sequences with V and J called but not all clones. Of the missing ones, under half trace to an unresolved V gene in checked studies; the others have no known cause. From that table come the V and J calls and clone size; the DNA was used to work out D and trimming. For this sample the table gives about 130,000 clones, of which about 80% were detected only once. Over 2% of the sample belongs to the ten largest clones.

The cohort comprised hundreds of healthy bone marrow donors. All cohort members were sampled while nominally healthy, although unrecorded immune exposures were likely present. The donor tested CMV seronegative and was one of the 352 seronegative cohort members. Each donor provided a peripheral blood sample, and peripheral blood mononuclear cells were used for TCR beta sequencing. Genomic DNA was extracted from the blood cell samples with the Qiagen DNeasy Blood Extraction Kit. The sample comes from a study of cytomegalovirus exposure and HLA in healthy donors (dated by TCRdb to the late 2010s). For the study in its entirety: In an earlier analysis of roughly 590 of the donors, 250 to 350 Gb of sequence data and just under 120 million unique TCR beta sequences from approximately 180 million T cells were reported. Of the approximately 370 genotyped donors, 75% to 85% were placed in the genetic ancestry cluster associated with self-reported Caucasian donors. The study aimed to test whether signatures of past pathogen exposure could be identified by cataloging public T cell receptors. On average, roughly 240,000 unique TCR beta nucleotide sequences were sequenced per donor among 398 genotyped donors of the cohort, with 15% to 20% of those sequences being non-productive. The later analysis used no new phenotypic data to find candidate immune exposures, relying instead on TCR beta sequences and their occurrence across donors. The study used immunosequencing to profile the T cell repertoires of 666 subjects and linked those repertoires to cytomegalovirus serostatus. Both class I and class II loci were covered by HLA typing, at four-digit resolution. Several DR-DQ haplotypes were treated as single units for association and clustering because of strong linkage in the cohort. In addition to the first cohort of about 650 subjects, a separate validation cohort of approximately 130 different subjects was used. Approximately 300 gigabases of sequencing data and around 80 million unique TCR sequences made up an early release that covered 500 to 700 HLA-typed donors. In an earlier analysis of 550 to 700 of the donors, high-throughput TCR beta sequencing was used to judge whether each TCR beta V gene segment behaved as functional or pseudogenic. Typing coverage varied by locus: roughly 629-640 donors for A, B, C, DRB1 and DQB1; more than 500 for DQA1; approximately 570 for DPA1; 450 to 480 for DPB1. Genome-wide SNP genotypes for about 65% of the 666 donors were used in a later genetic analysis, which treated that subset as a discovery cohort. All discovery cohort repertoires had been generated using a single sequencing platform. Donor age, sex, ethnicity and CMV serostatus were compiled alongside the repertoire data. To predict cytomegalovirus infection status, the study combined high-throughput TCR immunosequencing, statistical association of individual TCRs with disease status, and machine learning. A later analysis re-analyzed previously published TCR beta repertoires from hundreds of donors and added high-resolution HLA genotyping to study TCR occurrence patterns.

What the work shows at the level of the full study, not this receptor alone: In a later analysis, HLA-associated TCR beta chains showed more clonal expansion and lower generation probabilities than non-associated chains that were equally common. In a later genetic analysis, fewer N-insertions in productive TCRs were reported among donors in an Asian-associated ancestry cluster than the approximately 630-donor mean. The classifier was reported to diagnose cytomegalovirus status with high specificity and sensitivity in both the original and validation cohorts. While some public TCRs were present in many individuals, most TCR sequences turned up only very rarely across donors. HLA typing was unavailable for some donors at each locus, so association tests used only the typed subset. Immune exposure information for the cohort was limited to CMV serostatus. Correlated functional status among segregating V segments might reflect linkage disequilibrium, but an unknown experimental factor could not be ruled out. In a later analysis, around 17,000 TCR beta sequences were associated with specific HLA alleles at a false discovery rate of 0.05. A later analysis found that TCR association rates varied across HLA loci, with DRB1 alleles showing the most associated TCRs and HLA-C alleles the fewest. According to the authors, the approach could potentially be generalized to other disease states and immunological phenotypes. A cluster of highly shared sequence variants was judged likely to represent a technical artifact of the sequencing pipeline. A further reported finding was that TCR beta sequences accurately predicted the HLA-A and HLA-B alleles for most subjects in the first cohort. Several of the top co-occurrence clusters appeared to be linked to parvovirus B19, influenza, CMV and Epstein-Barr virus, according to a later analysis. According to a later analysis, most CMV-associated TCR beta chains appeared to be HLA-restricted, and the HLA associations seemed to be driven largely by CMV exposure. In vitro tests confirmed that a few of the cytomegalovirus-associated TCR beta chains recognize cytomegalovirus antigens. This cohort had only TCR beta chains sequenced, and the lack of alpha or paired-chain data limited which features could be detected. An earlier analysis of approximately 570 of the donors showed that most TCR beta V segments appeared in productive rearrangements either about 87% or about 30% of the time, which broadly matched IMGT annotations. Some IMGT-functional V segments, including TRBV6-2 and TRBV6-3, could not be distinguished by the 87-base-pair reads and were therefore excluded. Roughly uniform sequencing depth across donors was assumed in presence/absence analyses, although this assumption may not hold. A total of fewer than 200 TCR beta chains were listed by the study as associated with cytomegalovirus. When HLA alleles, especially DR and DQ, strongly co-occurred, attributing TCR associations to individual alleles was difficult. Because counts were too low, around 18 rarely observed V segments, including chromosome 9 orphons, were left out of the earlier analysis of roughly 600 of the donors. V-gene and J-gene trimming of TCR beta chains was associated with a missense DCLRE1C variant in a later genetic analysis, and the association was replicated in an independent cohort.

This TCR was sampled from a man younger than 45 in good health and CMV-seronegative. The sequencing input was PBMCs. The chain employs TRBV19 and TRBJ1-5; confidence is insufficient to name the D gene. For the CDR3, the sequence is CASSMAVPSNQPQHF. The DNA is TGTGCCAGTAGTATGGCGGTCCCTAGCAATCAGCCCCAGCATTTT.